Below, 24 T cell receptor beta chains from the same sample are listed, as sequenced in a study of T-cell memory formation after mild COVID-19. TCRdb reprocessed the 5' RACE reads with MiXCR, giving one entry per CDR3 protein. The table lists about 560,000 distinct CDR3 sequences, about 20% of them singletons. The sample comprised PBMCs or a T cell subset sorted from them (not recorded which). Receptor source: an adult woman who had mild COVID-19 (a few samples of this study predate the infection). Cell type and time point are not known.

The rearrangement links TRBV12-3 or TRBV12-4 to TRBJ2-3; TRBD2 agrees at 7 bases. This CDR3 is built from 17 residues. The V and J ends lost 8 bases and 3 bases, in that order; junction bases with no gene match: 17. The CDR3 protein is CASATSPAGVETDTQYF. CDR3 bases: TGTGCCAGCGCAACCTCTCCCGCGGGGGTCGAGACAGATACGCAGTATTTT.

This clonotype showed up just a few times. The chain couples TRBV6-5 to TRBJ1-2, with D possibly being TRBD1 (5 bases). Trimming removed 2 bases from V and 6 bases from J, with 16 bases in between. This CDR3 region has 15 residues. Germline V CDR1 and CDR2: MNHEY, SVGAGI. The CDR3 DNA sequence: TGTGCCAGCAGTTACCATACTACCGGGACGGATGGCTACACCTTC. Protein product: CASSYHTTGTDGYTF.

The sample holds a few counts of this clonotype. This chain joins TRBV12-3 or TRBV12-4 and TRBJ1-2; possible D gene TRBD1, 5 bases. Trimming pared 5 bases from V and 4 bases from J, leaving 17 bases between. The CDR3 has 15 residues. The CDR3 region is CASSPAPGGSYGYTF. CDR3 DNA sequence: TGTGCCAGCAGTCCCGCCCCGGGGGGTTCCTATGGCTACACCTTC.

V usage is TRBV13 and J usage is TRBJ1-1, with D uncertain. The CDR3 extends over 15 amino acids. V was clipped by 2 bases and J by 7 bases, with 17 bases between them. The germline V gene encodes CDR1 PRHDT and CDR2 FYEKMQ (reference sequence). CDR3 sequence (DNA): TGTGCCAGCAGCTTAAGCCTTTGGGAGTTGGATGAAGCTTTCTTT. This encodes CASSLSLWELDEAFF.

This clonotype was seen only a few times. The chain recombines TRBV27 with TRBJ2-2; D is unresolved. The V gene lost 3 bases and the J gene lost 9 bases, with 20 bases spanning the gap. The germline V gene encodes CDR1 MNHEY and CDR2 SMNVEV (reference sequence). The CDR3 totals 16 residues. The CDR3 DNA is TGTGCCAGCAGTTTGTTAACTGGTTTTAGTAGCAGGGAGCTGTTTTTT. Translating gives CASSLLTGFSSRELFF.

This clonotype has more than one count but fewer than ten. This chain uses TRBV20-1 with TRBJ2-5, with unresolved D. The germline V and J ends were trimmed by 3 bases and 0 bases, with 8 bases remaining between them. The germline CDR1 and CDR2 sequences are DFQATT and SNEGSKA (reference sequence). CDR3 length: 13 amino acids. The CDR3 sequence is CSARHSNQETQYF. The CDR3 nucleotides read TGCAGTGCTAGGCACAGTAACCAAGAGACCCAGTACTTC.

This clonotype has only a few counts. The chain combines TRBV15 with TRBJ2-2; possibly TRBD1 for D (5 bases). The V end was cut by 6 bases, the J end by 2 bases, with 7 bases between. The CDR3 is 13 amino acids. Germline V CDR1 and CDR2: LNHNV, YYDKDF (reference sequence). CDR3 nucleotides: TGTGCCACCAGGGACACCAACACCGGGGAGCTGTTTTTT. This codes for CATRDTNTGELFF.

This clonotype was seen only a few times. The chain links TRBV7-9 to TRBJ2-7; 9 positions agree with TRBD2. The V gene's germline CDR1 is SEHNR and CDR2 FQNEAQ (reference sequence). This CDR3 comprises 15 residues. The trim removed 5 bases at V and 5 bases at J, leaving 10 bases unmatched. CDR3 protein: CASSPKGGRVDEQYF. Here the CDR3 DNA reads TGTGCCAGCAGCCCAAAGGGCGGGAGGGTGGACGAGCAGTACTTC.

This clonotype has only a few counts. This chain connects TRBV4-3 to TRBJ2-2; 9 bases line up with TRBD2. The CDR3 contains 15 residues. The J segment lost 8 bases and the V segment lost 4 bases, leaving 8 bases of the junction unmatched. From germline, CDR1 is LGHNA and CDR2 YSLEER. The CDR3, as DNA: TGCGCCAGCAGCCCCCTTGGGACTAGCTTTGGGGAGCTGTTTTTT. It codes for CASSPLGTSFGELFF.

The chain links TRBV7-3 to TRBJ2-3; 8 bases are shared with TRBD1. Germline assignment: CDR1 SGHTA and CDR2 FQGTGA. V trimming: 5 bases; J trimming: 1 base; junction bases outside the gene matches: 2. The CDR3 is 14 residues long. The CDR3 loop reads CASSVTGGTDTQYF. In DNA, the CDR3 is TGTGCCAGCAGCGTGACAGGGGGCACAGATACGCAGTATTTT.

This clonotype was seen a handful of times. The chain recombines TRBV29-1 with TRBJ1-3; D is uncertain. CDR3 length: 13 residues. The germline V gene has CDR1 SQVTM and CDR2 ANQGSEA. V was pared by 6 bases and J by 4 bases, with 13 bases between. The CDR3 spells CSVDLGGGNTIYF. The DNA of the CDR3 is TGCAGCGTCGATCTAGGTGGGGGAAACACCATATATTTT.

This clonotype occurred a few times. The rearrangement joins TRBV4-2 to TRBJ2-7; 8 nucleotides match TRBD1. Trimming cost V 1 base and J 4 bases; bases outside gene matches: 6. There are 15 residues in the CDR3. CDR1 is LGHNA, CDR2 YNFKEQ, per germline. The CDR3 nucleotides read TGTGCCAGCAGCCAAGTGACAGGGGAAAATTACGAGCAGTACTTC. This gives the protein CASSQVTGENYEQYF.

In its sample, this clonotype was seen once. The CDR3 protein is CSAIIGDSQPQHF. The CDR3 bases are TGCAGTGCTATAATAGGGGATAGCCAGCCCCAGCATTTT. The V and J genes are TRBV20-1 and TRBJ1-5; TRBD1 is a possible D gene (5 bases). The CDR3 length is 13 residues. V gave up 4 bases and J gave up 7 bases, with 14 bases separating them. The germline V gene encodes CDR1 DFQATT and CDR2 SNEGSKA (reference sequence).

The chain is built from TRBV6-2 or TRBV6-3 and TRBJ2-1; D is ambiguous. The CDR3 loop spans 12 amino acids. V lost 1 base to trimming and J lost 7 bases, with 5 bases between them. Germline loops: CDR1 MNHEY, CDR2 SVGEGT. The CDR3, as DNA: TGTGCCAGCAGTTACTGGGCGAATGAGCAGTTCTTC. This encodes CASSYWANEQFF.

The V and J genes are TRBV13 and TRBJ2-7, with 12 bases identical to TRBD2. The germline V gene encodes CDR1 PRHDT and CDR2 FYEKMQ (reference sequence). V shed 5 bases, J shed 1 base, and the junction held 9 bases outside the gene matches. There are 17 residues in the CDR3. The chain's CDR3 is CASSTRLAGDSSYEQYF. The CDR3 DNA reads as TGTGCCAGCAGCACCCGACTAGCGGGAGATTCGTCCTACGAGCAGTACTTC.

The V and J genes are TRBV5-1 and TRBJ2-7, with TRBD2 as a possible D gene (6 bases). CDR1 is SGHRS, CDR2 YFSETQ, per germline. V was trimmed by 4 bases and J by 3 bases, leaving 14 bases between them. The CDR3 has 14 residues. CDR3 sequence reads: CASSPSGENYEQYF. CDR3 sequence (DNA): TGCGCCAGCAGCCCCTCGGGGGAGAACTACGAGCAGTACTTC.

This chain uses TRBV19 with TRBJ1-1; a weak D match, TRBD1 (5 bases). The germline CDR1 and CDR2 sequences are LNHDA and SQIVND (reference sequence). Trimming cost V 7 bases and J 0 bases, with 12 bases left between them. The CDR3 totals 14 residues. In nucleotides, the CDR3 is TGTGCCAGTAAAGTAGGGGACCTGAACACTGAAGCTTTCTTT. Amino acid sequence: CASKVGDLNTEAFF. The full variable domain, rest sourced from reference TRBV19 and TRBJ1-1, is DGGITQSPKYLFRKEGQNVTLSCEQNLNHDAMYWYRQDPGQGLRLIYYSQIVNDFQKGDIAEGYSVSREKKESFPLTVTSAQKNPTAFYLCASKVGDLNTEAFFGQGTRLTVV.

This clonotype was recorded many times. This chain uses TRBV4-1 with TRBJ1-1; TRBD1 is a possible D gene (6 bases). The CDR3 contains 13 residues. The V end was cut by 4 bases, the J end by 7 bases, with 13 bases between. Germline V gene sequence: CDR1 MGHRA, CDR2 YSYEKL. The CDR3 loop reads CASSLRGHGEAFF. The CDR3 DNA sequence: TGCGCCAGCAGCCTACGGGGGCACGGTGAAGCTTTCTTT.

This clonotype was detected ten times or more. V is TRBV7-3 and J is TRBJ2-5; the match to TRBD2 covers 10 bases. The trim removed 9 bases at V and 4 bases at J, leaving 8 bases unmatched. CDR1 is SGHTA and CDR2 is FQGTGA in the germline V gene. The CDR3 extends over 14 amino acids. In nucleotides, the CDR3 is TGTGCCAGTGGTAAAGCGGGAGGGGGAGAGACCCAGTACTTC. It is translated as CASGKAGGGETQYF. Complete variable domain (other parts from reference TRBV7-3 and TRBJ2-5): GAGVSQTPSNKVTEKGKYVELRCDPISGHTALYWYRQSLGQGPEFLIYFQGTGAADDSGLPNDRFFAVRPEGSVSTLKIQRTERGDSAVYLCASGKAGGGETQYFGPGTRLLVL.

This clonotype was counted between two and nine times. The rearrangement links TRBV7-9 to TRBJ2-3; a weak D match, TRBD2 (5 bases). The CDR3 sequence is 15 residues long. Germline assignment: CDR1 SEHNR and CDR2 FQNEAQ (reference sequence). V lost 1 base, J lost 1 base, and 9 bases lay in between. This chain's CDR3 is CASSLVDSGTDTQYF. The DNA of the CDR3 is TGTGCCAGCAGCTTAGTGGACTCCGGCACAGATACGCAGTATTTT. The whole variable domain, filled in from reference TRBV7-9 and TRBJ2-3, reads DTGVSQNPRHKITKRGQNVTFRCDPISEHNRLYWYRQTLGQGPEFLTYFQNEAQLEKSRLLSDRFSAERPKGSFSTLEIQRTEQGDSAMYLCASSLVDSGTDTQYFGPGTRLTVL.

This clonotype was observed a few times. This sequence joins TRBV18 and TRBJ2-7; perhaps TRBD1 as D (6 bases). The CDR3 is 13 residues long. Germline loops: CDR1 KGHSH, CDR2 LQKENI. V shed 3 bases and J shed 6 bases, with 12 bases lying between them. The CDR3: CASSPRDNGEQYF. DNA of the CDR3: TGTGCCAGCTCACCCCGGGACAACGGCGAGCAGTACTTC.

The gene calls are TRBV20-1 and TRBJ2-1, with 11 nucleotides matching TRBD2. The CDR3 has 17 amino acids. V dropped 5 bases and J dropped 2; count of bases not matched to a gene: 11. Germline loops: CDR1 DFQATT, CDR2 SNEGSKA (reference sequence). CDR3 nucleotide sequence: TGCAGTGCTCCAGCGCCTAGCGGGAGGACCCCCTACAATGAGCAGTTCTTC. It yields the protein CSAPAPSGRTPYNEQFF.

This clonotype was observed at least ten times. The V call is TRBV7-2, the J call TRBJ1-3; D gene ambiguous. V shed 3 bases and J shed 0 bases, with 12 bases lying between them. CDR1 is SGHTA, CDR2 FQGNSA, per germline. The CDR3 is 16 residues long. CDR3 nucleotide sequence: TGTGCCAGCAGCTTGGACGGAGGGTTCTCTGGAAACACCATATATTTT. Translated: CASSLDGGFSGNTIYF.

The rearrangement uses TRBV4-1 and TRBJ1-2, with unresolved D. V dropped 6 bases and J dropped 5 bases, with 19 bases sitting between them. The V gene's germline CDR1 is MGHRA and CDR2 YSYEKL. This CDR3 contains 15 residues. The CDR3 region has the DNA TGCGCCAGCAGAATGGGGATGGCTTTAGAATATGGCTACACCTTC. This encodes CASRMGMALEYGYTF.